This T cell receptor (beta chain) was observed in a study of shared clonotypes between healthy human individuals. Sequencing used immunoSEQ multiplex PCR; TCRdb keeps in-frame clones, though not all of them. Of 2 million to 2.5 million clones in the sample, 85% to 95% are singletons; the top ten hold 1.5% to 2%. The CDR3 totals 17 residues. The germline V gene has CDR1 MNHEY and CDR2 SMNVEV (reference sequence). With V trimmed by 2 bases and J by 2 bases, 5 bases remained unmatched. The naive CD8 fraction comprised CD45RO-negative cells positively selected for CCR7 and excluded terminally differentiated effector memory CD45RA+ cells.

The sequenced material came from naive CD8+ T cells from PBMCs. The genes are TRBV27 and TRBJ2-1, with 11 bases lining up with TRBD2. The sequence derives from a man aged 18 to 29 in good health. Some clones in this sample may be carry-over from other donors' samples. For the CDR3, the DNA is TGTGCCAGCAGTTTAGGAGGGGGACTAGCGGCCTACAATGAGCAGTTCTTC. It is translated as CASSLGGGLAAYNEQFF.